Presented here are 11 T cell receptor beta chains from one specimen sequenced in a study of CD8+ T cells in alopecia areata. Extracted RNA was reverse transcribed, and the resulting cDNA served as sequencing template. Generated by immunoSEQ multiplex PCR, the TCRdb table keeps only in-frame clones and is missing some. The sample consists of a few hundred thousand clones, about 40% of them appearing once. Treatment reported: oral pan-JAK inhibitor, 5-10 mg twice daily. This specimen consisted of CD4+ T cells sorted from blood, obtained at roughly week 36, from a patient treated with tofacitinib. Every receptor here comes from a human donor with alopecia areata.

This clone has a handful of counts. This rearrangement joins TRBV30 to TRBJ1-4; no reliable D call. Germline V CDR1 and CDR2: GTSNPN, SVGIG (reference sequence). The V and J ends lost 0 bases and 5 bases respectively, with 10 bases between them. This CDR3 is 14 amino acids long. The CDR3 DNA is TGTGCCTGGAGTGTAGGTGCCAGAAATGAAAAACTGTTTTTT. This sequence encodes CAWSVGARNEKLFF.

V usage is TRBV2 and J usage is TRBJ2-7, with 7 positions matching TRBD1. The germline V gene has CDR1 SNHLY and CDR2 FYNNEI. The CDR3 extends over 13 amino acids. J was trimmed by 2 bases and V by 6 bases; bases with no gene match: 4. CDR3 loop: CASSRDSTYEQYF. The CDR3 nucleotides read TGTGCCAGCAGCCGGGACAGTACCTACGAGCAGTACTTC.

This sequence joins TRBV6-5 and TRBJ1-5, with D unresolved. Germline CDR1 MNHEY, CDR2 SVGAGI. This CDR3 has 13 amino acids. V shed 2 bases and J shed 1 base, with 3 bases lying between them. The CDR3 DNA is TGTGCCAGCAGTTACCGAAGCAATCAGCCCCAGCATTTT. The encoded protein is CASSYRSNQPQHF.

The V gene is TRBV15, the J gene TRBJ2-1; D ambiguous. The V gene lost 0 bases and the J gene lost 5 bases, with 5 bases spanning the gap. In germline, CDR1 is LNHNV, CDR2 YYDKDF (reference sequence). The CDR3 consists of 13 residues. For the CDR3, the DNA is TGTGCCACCAGCAGAGATCGTGACAATGAGCAGTTCTTC. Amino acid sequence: CATSRDRDNEQFF.

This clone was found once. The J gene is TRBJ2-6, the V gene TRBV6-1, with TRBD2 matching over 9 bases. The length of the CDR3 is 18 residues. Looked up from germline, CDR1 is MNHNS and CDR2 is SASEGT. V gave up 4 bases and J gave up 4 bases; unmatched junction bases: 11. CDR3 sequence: CASSVRLAGLEGANVLTF. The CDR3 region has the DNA TGTGCCAGCAGTGTTAGGCTAGCGGGGCTGGAGGGGGCCAACGTCCTGACTTTC.

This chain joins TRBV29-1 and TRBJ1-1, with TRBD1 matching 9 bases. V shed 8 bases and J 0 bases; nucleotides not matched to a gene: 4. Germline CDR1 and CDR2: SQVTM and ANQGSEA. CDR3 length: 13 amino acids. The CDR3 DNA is TGCAGCTTGGACAGGGGAATGAACACTGAAGCTTTCTTT. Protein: CSLDRGMNTEAFF.

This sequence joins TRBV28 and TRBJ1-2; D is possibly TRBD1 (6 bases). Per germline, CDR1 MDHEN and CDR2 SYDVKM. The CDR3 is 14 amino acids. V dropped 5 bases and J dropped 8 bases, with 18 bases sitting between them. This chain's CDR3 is CASSLLQGTGGYTF. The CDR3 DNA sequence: TGTGCCAGCAGTCTCCTACAGGGAACGGGAGGCTACACCTTC.

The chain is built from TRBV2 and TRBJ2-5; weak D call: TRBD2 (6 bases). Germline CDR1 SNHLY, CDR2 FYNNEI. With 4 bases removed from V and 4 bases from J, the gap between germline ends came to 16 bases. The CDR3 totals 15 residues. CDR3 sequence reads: CASSVLTGALETQYF. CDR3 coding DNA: TGTGCCAGCAGTGTTTTAACGGGAGCATTAGAGACCCAGTACTTC.

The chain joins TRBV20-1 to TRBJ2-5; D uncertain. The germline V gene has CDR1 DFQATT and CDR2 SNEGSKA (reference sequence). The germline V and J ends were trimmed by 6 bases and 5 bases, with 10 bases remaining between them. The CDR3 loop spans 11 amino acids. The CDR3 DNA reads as TGCAGTGCCCCAAAAGGGGAGACCCAGTACTTC. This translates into CSAPKGETQYF.

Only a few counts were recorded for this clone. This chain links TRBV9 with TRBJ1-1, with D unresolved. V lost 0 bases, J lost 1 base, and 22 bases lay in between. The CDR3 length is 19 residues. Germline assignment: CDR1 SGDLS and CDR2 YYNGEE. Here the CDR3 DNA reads TGTGCCAGCAGCGTAGCGGTCTCTTCGCATGGCGTAGGGAACACTGAAGCTTTCTTT. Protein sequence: CASSVAVSSHGVGNTEAFF.

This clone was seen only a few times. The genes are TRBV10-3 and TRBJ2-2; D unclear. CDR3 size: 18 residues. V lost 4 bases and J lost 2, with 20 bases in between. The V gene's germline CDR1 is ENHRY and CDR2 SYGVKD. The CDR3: CAISGARDLGSNTGELFF. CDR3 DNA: TGTGCCATCAGTGGTGCTCGAGACCTTGGATCTAACACCGGGGAGCTGTTTTTT.